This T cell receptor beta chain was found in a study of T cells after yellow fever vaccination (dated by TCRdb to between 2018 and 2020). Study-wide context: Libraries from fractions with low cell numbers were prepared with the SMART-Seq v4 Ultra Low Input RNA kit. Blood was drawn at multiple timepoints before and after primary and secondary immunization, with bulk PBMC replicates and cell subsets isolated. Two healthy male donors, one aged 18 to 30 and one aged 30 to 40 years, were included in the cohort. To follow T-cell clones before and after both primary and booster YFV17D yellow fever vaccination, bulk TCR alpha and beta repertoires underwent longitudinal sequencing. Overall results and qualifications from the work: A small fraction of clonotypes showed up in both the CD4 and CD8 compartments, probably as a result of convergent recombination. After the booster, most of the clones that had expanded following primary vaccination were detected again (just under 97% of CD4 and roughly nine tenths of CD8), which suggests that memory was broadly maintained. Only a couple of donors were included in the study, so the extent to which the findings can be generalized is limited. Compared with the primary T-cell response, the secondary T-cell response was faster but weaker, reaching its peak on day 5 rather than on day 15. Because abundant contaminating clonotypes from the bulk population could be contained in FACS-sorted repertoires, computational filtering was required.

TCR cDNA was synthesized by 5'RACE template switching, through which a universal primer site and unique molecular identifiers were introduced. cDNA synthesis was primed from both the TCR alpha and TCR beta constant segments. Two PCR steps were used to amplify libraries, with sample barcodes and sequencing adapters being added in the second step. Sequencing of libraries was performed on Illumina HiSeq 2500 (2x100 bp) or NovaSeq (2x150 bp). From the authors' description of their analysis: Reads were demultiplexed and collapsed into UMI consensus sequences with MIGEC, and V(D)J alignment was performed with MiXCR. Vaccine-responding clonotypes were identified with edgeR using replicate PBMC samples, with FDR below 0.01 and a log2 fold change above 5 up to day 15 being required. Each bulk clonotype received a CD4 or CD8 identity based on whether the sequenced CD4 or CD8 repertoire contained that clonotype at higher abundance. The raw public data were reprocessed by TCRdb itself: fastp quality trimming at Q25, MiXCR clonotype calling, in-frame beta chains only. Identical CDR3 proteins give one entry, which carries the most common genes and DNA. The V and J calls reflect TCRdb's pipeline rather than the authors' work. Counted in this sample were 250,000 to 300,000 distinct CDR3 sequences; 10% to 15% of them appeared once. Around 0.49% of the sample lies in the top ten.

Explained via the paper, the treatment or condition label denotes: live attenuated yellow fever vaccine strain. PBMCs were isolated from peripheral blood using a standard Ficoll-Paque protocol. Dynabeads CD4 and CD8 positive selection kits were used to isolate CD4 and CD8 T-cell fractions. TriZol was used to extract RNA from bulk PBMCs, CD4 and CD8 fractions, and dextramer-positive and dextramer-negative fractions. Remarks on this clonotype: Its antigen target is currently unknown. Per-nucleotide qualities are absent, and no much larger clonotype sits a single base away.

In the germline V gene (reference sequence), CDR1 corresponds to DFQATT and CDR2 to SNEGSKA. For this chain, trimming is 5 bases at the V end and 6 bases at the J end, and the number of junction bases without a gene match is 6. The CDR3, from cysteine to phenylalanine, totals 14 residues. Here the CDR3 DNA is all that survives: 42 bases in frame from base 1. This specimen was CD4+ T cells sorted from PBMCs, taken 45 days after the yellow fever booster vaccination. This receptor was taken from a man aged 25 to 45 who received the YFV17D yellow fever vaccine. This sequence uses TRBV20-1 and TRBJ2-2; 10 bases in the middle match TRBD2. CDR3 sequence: CSAHSGRAAGELFF. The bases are TGCAGTGCTCACAGCGGGAGGGCAGCCGGGGAGCTGTTTTTT.